Below, 16 T cell receptor beta chains from the same sample are listed, as sequenced in a study of T cell changes during pregnancy in multiple sclerosis. TCRdb's table, derived via immunoSEQ multiplex PCR, lists solely in-frame clones and lacks some. The data hold about 80,000 clones, with 90% to 95% observed a single time. The source material was peripheral blood, sampled in the second trimester of pregnancy. The source is a female donor in good health, enrolled as a control in a pregnancy study.

The genes are TRBV19 and TRBJ2-1, with unresolved D. In germline, CDR1 is LNHDA, CDR2 SQIVND (reference sequence). The CDR3 has 14 residues. V was pared by 5 bases and J by 1 base, with 9 bases between. The CDR3 sequence is CASSPTFSYNEQFF. Written as DNA, the CDR3 is TGTGCCAGTAGTCCGACATTTTCCTACAATGAGCAGTTCTTC. The whole variable domain, filled in from reference TRBV19 and TRBJ2-1, reads DGGITQSPKYLFRKEGQNVTLSCEQNLNHDAMYWYRQDPGQGLRLIYYSQIVNDFQKGDIAEGYSVSREKKESFPLTVTSAQKNPTAFYLCASSPTFSYNEQFFGPGTRLTVL.

The V call is TRBV5-1, the J call TRBJ1-4, with 12 nucleotides matching TRBD1. The V and J ends lost 2 bases and 3 bases, in that order; junction bases with no gene match: 17. Germline V gene data show CDR1 as SGHRS and CDR2 as YFSETQ. This CDR3 region has 21 residues. DNA for the CDR3: TGCGCCAGCAGCTTTCTCCTTCCGGGACAGGGGGCAGGAGACCCTAATGAAAAACTGTTTTTT. Its translation: CASSFLLPGQGAGDPNEKLFF. The full variable domain, rest sourced from reference TRBV5-1 and TRBJ1-4, is KAGVTQTPRYLIKTRGQQVTLSCSPISGHRSVSWYQQTPGQGLQFLFEYFSETQRNKGNFPGRFSGRQFSNSRSEMNVSTLELGDSALYLCASSFLLPGQGAGDPNEKLFFGSGTQLSVL.

The chain links TRBV7-9 to TRBJ2-5, with D possibly TRBD2 on 6 matching bases. V lost 11 bases and J 5 bases, leaving 18 bases between the germline ends. The CDR3 runs 13 residues. Germline V gene data show CDR1 as SEHNR and CDR2 as FQNEAQ (reference sequence). The CDR3 DNA sequence: TGTGCCGGAGGGACGGGTTCGCGGGAGACCCAGTACTTC. Its protein is CAGGTGSRETQYF.

The V and J genes are TRBV4-1 and TRBJ2-1, with D maybe TRBD2 (5 bases). The CDR3 covers 13 residues. The germline V and J ends were trimmed by 7 bases and 8 bases, with 15 bases remaining between them. CDR1 is MGHRA, CDR2 YSYEKL, per germline. CDR3 loop: CASKRWGSDEQFF. The CDR3 bases are TGCGCCAGCAAGAGATGGGGTAGCGATGAGCAGTTCTTC.

The rearrangement uses TRBV10-3 and TRBJ2-5; D is undetermined. V lost 2 bases and J lost 5, with 6 bases in between. CDR1 and CDR2 (germline): ENHRY, SYGVKD. The CDR3 contains 12 residues. CDR3 sequence (DNA): TGTGCCATCAGTGAGGGGCTTGAGACCCAGTACTTC. It yields the protein CAISEGLETQYF.

The chain combines TRBV2 with TRBJ1-2; 9 bases align to TRBD1. J gave up 6 bases and V 8 bases, and 7 bases lay outside the gene matches. The CDR3 loop spans 13 amino acids. CDR1 and CDR2 (germline): SNHLY, FYNNEI. The CDR3: CASQRDRVNGYTF. In DNA form, the CDR3 reads TGTGCCAGCCAAAGGGACAGGGTGAATGGCTACACCTTC.

The V call is TRBV7-9, the J call TRBJ2-1; 8 bases are a match to TRBD2. Germline loops: CDR1 SEHNR, CDR2 FQNEAQ (reference sequence). After removal of 4 bases from V and 0 bases from J, the junction contained 11 bases not matched to a gene. There are 18 residues in the CDR3. The CDR3 reads CASSSRTSQSYSYNEQFF. The CDR3 bases are TGTGCCAGCAGCTCGCGGACTAGCCAGTCATACTCCTACAATGAGCAGTTCTTC.

This chain links TRBV28 with TRBJ1-4; maybe TRBD1 (6 bases). V lost 7 bases to trimming and J lost 8 bases, with 23 bases between them. The germline gives CDR1 MDHEN, CDR2 SYDVKM. CDR3 length: 16 residues. The CDR3 DNA sequence: TGTGCCAGCACCTTACGGGGAGCGGGGGGCGCGGAAAAACTGTTTTTT. It encodes CASTLRGAGGAEKLFF.

This clone was picked up a small number of times. The chain is built from TRBV9 and TRBJ2-5, with D possibly TRBD2 on 6 matching bases. CDR1 and CDR2 (germline): SGDLS, YYNGEE. V lost 4 bases, J lost 3 bases, and 10 bases lay in between. The CDR3 runs to 13 residues. The CDR3 spells CASSFGLKETQYF. DNA of the CDR3: TGTGCCAGCAGCTTCGGACTAAAAGAGACCCAGTACTTC.

In its sample, this clone was seen once. This chain joins TRBV5-1 and TRBJ2-7; D not resolved. Trimming removed 5 bases at V and 3 bases at J, with 9 bases between. Germline CDR1 is SGHRS and CDR2 is YFSETQ. The CDR3 consists of 12 residues. The CDR3 sequence is CASSTESYEQYF. CDR3 DNA: TGCGCCAGCAGTACAGAAAGCTACGAGCAGTACTTC.

V gene TRBV6-6 combines with J gene TRBJ1-2, with TRBD1 identical over 7 bases. Germline CDR1 MNHNY, CDR2 SVGAGI (reference sequence). After removal of 6 bases from V and 5 bases from J, the junction contained 12 bases not matched to a gene. This CDR3 spans 15 amino acids. CDR3 loop: CASSLDRRTGYGYTF. CDR3 DNA sequence: TGTGCCAGCAGCCTGGACAGGAGAACAGGGTATGGCTACACCTTC.

In this sample, this clone turned up once. The V and J genes are TRBV4-1 and TRBJ2-2; 10 bases line up with TRBD2. The CDR3 covers 17 residues. J gave up 2 bases and V 8 bases, and 11 bases lay outside the gene matches. The germline V gene encodes CDR1 MGHRA and CDR2 YSYEKL. CDR3 sequence (DNA): TGCGCCAGCGGACTTAGCGGGAGGAATTTAAACACCGGGGAGCTGTTTTTT. Amino acids: CASGLSGRNLNTGELFF.

V usage is TRBV27 and J usage is TRBJ1-2, with D perhaps matching TRBD1 (6 bases). The CDR3 extends over 14 amino acids. The V gene's germline CDR1 is MNHEY and CDR2 SMNVEV (reference sequence). The V gene lost 5 bases and the J gene lost 0 bases, with 10 bases spanning the gap. The CDR3 is CASSPGQTNYGYTF. The CDR3 DNA sequence: TGTGCCAGCAGTCCAGGACAGACTAACTATGGCTACACCTTC.

The CDR3 DNA follows: TGTGCCAGCAGCCCAATAGCGGGAGTGGATGAGCAGTTCTTC. Translating it yields CASSPIAGVDEQFF. The chain uses TRBV6-5 and TRBJ2-1; 9 positions match TRBD2. This CDR3 is built from 14 residues. Germline assignment: CDR1 MNHEY and CDR2 SVGAGI. V trimming: 6 bases; J trimming: 8 bases; junction bases outside the gene matches: 8.

The gene calls are TRBV6-6 and TRBJ2-2; 10 positions match TRBD1. The CDR3 has 15 amino acids. The trim removed 5 bases at V and 9 bases at J, leaving 9 bases unmatched. Germline assignment: CDR1 MNHNY and CDR2 SVGAGI (reference sequence). Written as DNA, the CDR3 is TGTGCCAGCAGTGCACCCGGGACAGGGGTCCGGGAGCTGTTTTTT. It specifies CASSAPGTGVRELFF.

The chain is built from TRBV29-1 and TRBJ2-5; no clear D. With 5 bases removed from V and 1 base from J, the gap between germline ends came to 8 bases. Germline values: CDR1 SQVTM, CDR2 ANQGSEA. CDR3 size: 12 residues. The CDR3: CSVSLIQETQYF. CDR3 bases: TGCAGCGTTTCACTTATCCAAGAGACCCAGTACTTC.